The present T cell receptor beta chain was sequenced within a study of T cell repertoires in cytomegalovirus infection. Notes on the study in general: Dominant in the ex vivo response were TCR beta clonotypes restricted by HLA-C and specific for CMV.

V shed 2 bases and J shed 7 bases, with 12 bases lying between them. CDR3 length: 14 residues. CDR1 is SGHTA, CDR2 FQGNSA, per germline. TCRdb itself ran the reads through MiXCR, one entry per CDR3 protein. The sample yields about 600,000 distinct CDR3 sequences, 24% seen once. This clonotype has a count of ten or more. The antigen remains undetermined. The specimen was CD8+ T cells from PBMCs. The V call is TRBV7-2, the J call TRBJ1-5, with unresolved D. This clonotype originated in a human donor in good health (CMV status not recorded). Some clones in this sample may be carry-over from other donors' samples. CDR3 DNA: TGTGCCAGCAGCTTAAATTCTAAGGGACAGCCCCAGCATTTT. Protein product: CASSLNSKGQPQHF.